This entry describes one TCR beta chain. These data belong to a study of T cells after yellow fever vaccination. TCRdb re-derived calls from the 5' RACE reads in MiXCR, one entry per CDR3 protein. The sample lists fewer than 450,000 distinct CDR3 sequences; 8% to 9.5% were seen once. The source is a man aged 18 to 30 who received the YFV17D yellow fever vaccine. The material sequenced was PBMCs, taken roughly 47 days after the first yellow fever vaccination.

The CDR3 DNA reads as TGTGCCAGCAGCGGGGTCGGGCTGGACGAGCAGTACGTC. Amino acid sequence: CASSGVGLDEQYV. The chain employs TRBV7-9 and TRBJ2-7; no definite D call. This CDR3 is 13 amino acids long. The germline gives CDR1 SEHNR, CDR2 FQNEAQ (reference sequence). Trimming took off 5 bases at V and 5 bases at J, with 13 bases between the two ends.